The 27 T cell receptor beta chains presented below share a single source sample, sequenced in a study of regulatory dendritic cells for organ transplantation. Measured with immunoSEQ multiplex PCR; TCRdb has only the in-frame clones, and not every one. The repertoire holds some 35,000 clones, with 85% to 95% as singletons. Sequencing used naive CD8+ T cells from blood. Subset indicated: CD45RA+ naive T cells. Receptors were obtained from a human donor in good health.

This sequence joins TRBV7-9 and TRBJ2-7; D possibly uses TRBD1 or TRBD2 (5 bases each). The V and J ends lost 5 bases and 0 bases respectively, with 14 bases between them. CDR3 length equals 15 residues. Germline lookup yields CDR1 SEHNR and CDR2 FQNEAQ (reference sequence). CDR3: CASSPGTFSSYEQYF. The DNA of the CDR3 is TGTGCCAGCAGCCCTGGGACGTTTAGCTCCTACGAGCAGTACTTC. The full variable domain, with the rest looked up from reference TRBV7-9 and TRBJ2-7, is DTGVSQNPRHKITKRGQNVTFRCDPISEHNRLYWYRQTLGQGPEFLTYFQNEAQLEKSRLLSDRFSAERPKGSFSTLEIQRTEQGDSAMYLCASSPGTFSSYEQYFGPGTRLTVT.

J is TRBJ2-7 and V is TRBV29-1; D may be TRBD2 (9 bases). Trimming pared 6 bases from V and 1 base from J, leaving 16 bases between. CDR3 size: 14 residues. The germline gives CDR1 SQVTM, CDR2 ANQGSEA. The CDR3 sequence: CSVRGGDRSYEQYF. DNA of the CDR3: TGCAGCGTCCGCGGGGGGGACAGGTCCTACGAGCAGTACTTC.

This chain uses TRBV27 with TRBJ1-2, with TRBD1 as a possible D gene (5 bases). V was trimmed by 9 bases and J by 2 bases, leaving 16 bases between them. Per the germline V gene, CDR1 is MNHEY and CDR2 is SMNVEV (reference sequence). CDR3 length: 14 amino acids. In DNA form, the CDR3 reads TGTGCCAGTACGGAACAGGCGAAGAACTATGGCTACACCTTC. Translating gives CASTEQAKNYGYTF.

The V call is TRBV7-9, the J call TRBJ2-7; D assignment may be TRBD1 or TRBD2 (5 bases each). CDR3 length: 14 residues. V shed 3 bases and J shed 2 bases, with 11 bases lying between them. Germline V gene data show CDR1 as SEHNR and CDR2 as FQNEAQ (reference sequence). The CDR3 loop reads CASSLTGAPYEQYF. CDR3 DNA sequence: TGTGCCAGCAGCTTGACCGGGGCCCCCTACGAGCAGTACTTC.

The J gene is TRBJ2-1, the V gene TRBV30; D unresolved. Germline assignment: CDR1 GTSNPN and CDR2 SVGIG (reference sequence). The CDR3 is 13 amino acids. Trimming left V 2 bases short and J 0 bases short, with 5 bases between. The CDR3 nucleotides read TGTGCCTGGAGTACCTTCTCCTACAATGAGCAGTTCTTC. It is translated as CAWSTFSYNEQFF.

The chain is built from TRBV14 and TRBJ2-1, with D uncertain. Germline V gives CDR1 SGHDN, CDR2 FVKESK. V lost 1 base and J lost 15, with 19 bases in between. The CDR3 has 14 residues. Here the CDR3 reads CASSQVNAALDRFF. The CDR3 DNA follows: TGTGCCAGCAGCCAAGTTAACGCGGCCCTAGATCGGTTCTTC.

This sequence joins TRBV7-8 and TRBJ1-5, with TRBD1 matching 8 bases. The V gene end was trimmed by 5 bases and the J gene end by 7 bases; junction bases not matched to a gene: 16. CDR3 length equals 17 residues. Germline CDR1 SGHVS, CDR2 FQNEAQ. The CDR3 reads CASSPRGDRRVPQPQHF. CDR3 nucleotide sequence: TGTGCCAGCAGCCCTAGGGGGGACAGGAGGGTCCCACAGCCCCAGCATTTT.

V is TRBV13 and J is TRBJ2-1, with TRBD2 matching over 12 bases. V gave up 5 bases and J gave up 6 bases; unmatched junction bases: 5. CDR1 and CDR2 from the germline V gene are PRHDT and FYEKMQ (reference sequence). The CDR3 length is 15 residues. CDR3 loop: CASSTPSGGANEQFF. The CDR3 DNA sequence: TGTGCCAGCAGCACCCCTAGCGGGGGGGCCAATGAGCAGTTCTTC.

This chain joins TRBV7-6 and TRBJ1-2; a weak D match, TRBD1 (6 bases). V lost 0 bases, J lost 5 bases, and 13 bases lay in between. Per the germline V gene, CDR1 is SGHVS and CDR2 is FNYEAQ. CDR3 length: 15 residues. CDR3: CASSLARTGTYGYTF. The CDR3 DNA sequence: TGTGCCAGCAGCTTAGCGCGAACAGGGACATATGGCTACACCTTC.

The rearrangement joins TRBV2 to TRBJ2-5; TRBD1 agrees at 9 bases. This CDR3 spans 15 amino acids. Germline CDR1 reads SNHLY; CDR2 reads FYNNEI. Trimming took 2 bases from V and 4 from J; bases not matched to a gene: 5. CDR3 nucleotide sequence: TGTGCCAGCAGTGAACATTGGACAGGGGCAGAGACCCAGTACTTC. Translated, it gives CASSEHWTGAETQYF.

This chain links TRBV7-8 with TRBJ2-3, with D hard to call. Germline V lookup: CDR1 SGHVS, CDR2 FQNEAQ. This CDR3 contains 14 residues. The ends were cut back, 5 bases at V and 4 bases at J, with 13 bases in the middle. CDR3 in DNA: TGTGCCAGCAGCCCACCGTCCCTTTCAGATACGCAGTATTTT. Its translation is CASSPPSLSDTQYF.

This clone was recorded only once. The chain uses TRBV30 and TRBJ2-1, with D hard to call. CDR3 size: 12 residues. Trimming removed 8 bases from V and 6 bases from J, with 14 bases in between. Germline loops: CDR1 GTSNPN, CDR2 SVGIG (reference sequence). The CDR3 sequence: CAGLVPANEQFF. The CDR3 region has the DNA TGTGCCGGGTTAGTTCCGGCCAATGAGCAGTTCTTC.

V usage is TRBV5-1 and J usage is TRBJ2-7, with 7 bases fitting TRBD1. After removal of 5 bases from V and 3 bases from J, the junction contained 11 bases not matched to a gene. Germline V CDR1 and CDR2: SGHRS, YFSETQ. This CDR3 has 15 residues. CDR3 amino acids: CASSLFSGQIYEQYF. CDR3 in DNA: TGCGCCAGCAGTTTGTTTTCGGGACAGATCTACGAGCAGTACTTC.

The chain joins TRBV11-2 to TRBJ2-7; D remains ambiguous. The V gene's germline CDR1 is SGHAT and CDR2 FQNNGV. Trimming removed 1 base from V and 3 bases from J, with 13 bases in between. This CDR3 comprises 15 residues. The CDR3 coding sequence is TGTGCCAGCAGCTTAGTGGGCTCAAATTACTACGAGCAGTACTTC. It codes for CASSLVGSNYYEQYF. Supplemented by reference TRBV11-2 and TRBJ2-7, the full variable domain reads EAGVAQSPRYKIIEKRQSVAFWCNPISGHATLYWYQQILGQGPKLLIQFQNNGVVDDSQLPKDRFSAERLKGVDSTLKIQPAKLEDSAVYLCASSLVGSNYYEQYFGPGTRLTVT.

This chain links TRBV15 with TRBJ2-1; D may correspond to TRBD1 or TRBD2 (5 bases each). CDR1 is LNHNV and CDR2 is YYDKDF in the germline V gene (reference sequence). This CDR3 has 14 residues. The V end was cut by 9 bases, the J end by 4 bases, with 16 bases between. For the CDR3, the DNA is TGTGCCACTGGGGCCTCGGGGCATTACAATGAGCAGTTCTTC. Translating gives CATGASGHYNEQFF.

This rearrangement joins TRBV9 to TRBJ2-3, with D uncertain. The V and J ends lost 3 bases and 4 bases respectively, with 12 bases between them. Germline V gives CDR1 SGDLS, CDR2 YYNGEE. This CDR3 is 14 amino acids long. CDR3 sequence (DNA): TGTGCCAGCAGCGACCTCCAGAATCCAGATACGCAGTATTTT. Its translation: CASSDLQNPDTQYF.

J is TRBJ1-1 and V is TRBV15; D unclear. CDR3 size: 12 residues. Trimming stripped 5 bases from V and 7 bases from J, with 11 bases between. Germline-derived CDR1 and CDR2 are LNHNV and YYDKDF (reference sequence). CDR3 in amino acids: CATSGGRSEAFF. The CDR3 coding sequence is TGTGCCACCAGCGGAGGACGGAGTGAAGCTTTCTTT.

V and J are TRBV6-5 and TRBJ2-7; D unclear. Germline CDR1 and CDR2: MNHEY and SVGAGI. The CDR3 length is 13 residues. Trimming pared 6 bases from V and 0 bases from J, leaving 9 bases between. CDR3 sequence reads: CASSPGLSYEQYF. The CDR3 DNA follows: TGTGCCAGCAGCCCAGGCCTCTCCTACGAGCAGTACTTC.

The chain uses TRBV28 and TRBJ1-5; TRBD1 might be the D (6 bases). This CDR3 is 15 amino acids long. V shed 5 bases and J shed 8 bases, with 19 bases lying between them. CDR1 is MDHEN, CDR2 SYDVKM, per germline. The CDR3 protein is CASSTPRGLLEPQHF. The DNA of the CDR3 is TGTGCCAGCAGTACCCCGCGGGGGCTCCTGGAGCCCCAGCATTTT.

The chain carries TRBV7-9 and TRBJ2-7; 8 bases fit TRBD1. CDR3 length: 13 amino acids. Germline V gene lookup returns CDR1 SEHNR and CDR2 FQNEAQ (reference sequence). J gave up 3 bases and V 4 bases, and 2 bases lay outside the gene matches. CDR3 in amino acids: CASSSGGSYEQYF. As DNA, the CDR3 is TGTGCCAGCAGCTCAGGGGGCAGCTACGAGCAGTACTTC.

The CDR3 DNA is TGTGCCAGCAGTTTCGGAGGGGAGCTGTTTTTT. Its translation: CASSFGGELFF. The chain carries TRBV27 and TRBJ2-2; D remains unclear. Germline V gene data show CDR1 as MNHEY and CDR2 as SMNVEV (reference sequence). Trimming cost V 3 bases and J 8 bases, with 4 bases left between them. The CDR3 extends over 11 amino acids.

V usage is TRBV27 and J usage is TRBJ2-7; 7 bases line up with TRBD2. J lost 3 bases, V lost 7 bases, and 9 bases had no gene match. This CDR3 has 14 residues. In germline, CDR1 is MNHEY, CDR2 SMNVEV (reference sequence). The CDR3, as DNA: TGTGCCAGCATGTCCGGGGGGAAGGTCTACGAGCAGTACTTC. It translates to CASMSGGKVYEQYF.

The CDR3 sequence is CASSPTGYSYNEQFF. CDR3 bases: TGCGCCAGCAGCCCTACCGGTTACTCCTACAATGAGCAGTTCTTC. V gene TRBV4-3 combines with J gene TRBJ2-1; D not certain. The CDR3 is 15 residues long. Looked up from germline, CDR1 is LGHNA and CDR2 is YSLEER. Trimming removed 4 bases from V and 0 bases from J, with 10 bases in between.

The chain uses TRBV5-1 and TRBJ2-3, with D possibly TRBD1 on 6 matching bases. The CDR3 has 15 amino acids. CDR1 SGHRS and CDR2 YFSETQ come from the germline V gene. Trimming pared 3 bases from V and 2 bases from J, leaving 13 bases between. CDR3 protein: CASSSAGVLTDTQYF. The CDR3 DNA reads as TGCGCCAGCAGCTCAGCAGGGGTCCTCACAGATACGCAGTATTTT.

The chain joins TRBV27 to TRBJ2-1; TRBD1 or TRBD2 may be the D gene (6 bases each). V shed 8 bases and J shed 16 bases, with 21 bases lying between them. The CDR3 has 12 amino acids. Germline V gene lookup returns CDR1 MNHEY and CDR2 SMNVEV (reference sequence). DNA of the CDR3: TGTGCCAGCGGAAAGCCGGGGGCATTGAACTTCTTC. Amino acids: CASGKPGALNFF.

The chain has TRBV11-1 and TRBJ2-7; D is unresolved. Trimming took off 4 bases at V and 6 bases at J, with 13 bases between the two ends. CDR1 and CDR2 (germline): SGHAT, FQDESV (reference sequence). The CDR3 totals 13 residues. The CDR3 reads CASSSFVGSEQYF. The DNA of the CDR3 is TGTGCCAGCAGCTCCTTTGTGGGAAGCGAGCAGTACTTC.

The chain uses TRBV9 and TRBJ2-1; 9 bases fit TRBD1. This CDR3 comprises 15 residues. The V gene end was trimmed by 4 bases and the J gene end by 7 bases; junction bases not matched to a gene: 9. From germline, CDR1 is SGDLS and CDR2 YYNGEE. CDR3 sequence (DNA): TGTGCCAGCAGCTCCACGGGACAGGGAAGTAATGAGCAGTTCTTC. This gives the protein CASSSTGQGSNEQFF.